The entry that follows covers one T cell receptor beta chain sequence. This clone was recorded once. Its antigen is unknown. Base quality data are lacking; no much larger clone is found one base away. The data belong to a study of radiation and T cells in renal cell carcinoma (dated by TCRdb to about 2020). Study-wide context: In total, 53 samples, comprising 25 or so tumors and approximately 27 peripheral blood samples, were subjected to TCR beta sequencing. The last blood draw happened 4 weeks after radiation, timed to coincide with nephrectomy. A total of 3.5 million to 4.5 million unique CDR3 nucleotide sequences, encoding roughly 2.7 million unique CDR3 amino acid sequences, were found across all 55 or so samples. Paper-wide results and their limitations: Because no pretreatment tumor biopsies were available, whether clonotypes were present in the tumor at baseline could not be determined. Because the trial had a single-armed design, the trial could not examine how radiation dose or scheduling affected the TCR repertoire. In blood, the top tumor clonotypes increased between baseline and 2 weeks post-radiation and then shrank by 4 weeks, which suggests that tumor-resident clones expanded only transiently. Changes in the blood repertoire were not tracked past 4 weeks after treatment.

This specimen's time point label, per the study, means: blood 4 weeks post-SBRT, at nephrectomy. Interpreted using the paper, the treatment or condition label stands for: 15 Gy SBRT to primary tumor, nephrectomy 4 weeks later. The samples were drawn from a clinical trial, where primary renal cell carcinomas were treated with 15 Gy of stereotactic body radiation therapy and then removed by nephrectomy 4 weeks afterward. To follow tumor-enriched clonotypes, peripheral blood was collected serially from radiation-treated patients at baseline and again at 2 weeks and 4 weeks after SBRT. Every patient's renal cell carcinoma showed clear cell pathology. Genomic DNA for TCR sequencing was prepared using the QIAamp DNA Blood Mini Kit (Qiagen). The analyses included just those samples that passed every quality control check. There are 18 amino acids in the CDR3, from cysteine to phenylalanine inclusive. Only the CDR3 region is kept as DNA, spanning 54 bases read in frame from base 1. V sheds 4 bases and J sheds 0 bases, leaving 20 bases between their ends. From the germline V gene (reference sequence), CDR1 is SSHAT and CDR2 is FNYEAQ.

TCR beta libraries were generated from genomic DNA with the immunoSEQ kit, following the manufacturer's recommendations. Library preparation used a first multiplex PCR with proprietary primers, then a second PCR adding unique barcodes, with bead cleanups after each round. Each sample batch included a kit-provided positive control reaction and a negative control reaction. The final libraries were assessed on an Agilent 4200 TapeStation D1000 ScreenTape, pooled by volume, and quantified by qPCR. Sequencing ran on an Illumina NextSeq500 with a MidOutput 150-cycle cartridge, using 156 Read1 and 15 Index1 cycles with kit custom primers. The pooled library was loaded at 0.8 to 1 pM with a roughly 20% PhiX control spike-in. The study's processing was this. Vendor-processed data were analyzed in R, with a clonotype defined as all T cells sharing the same CDR3 nucleotide sequence. For clone abundance analyses, frequencies were normalized to the 10,000 most abundant clones per sample. Public T cell clones, averaging fewer than five per sample, were removed before analysis. Tumor-enriched and baseline blood-enriched clonotypes were defined by at least a 32-fold difference in abundance between compartments. Clonotypes expanded or contracted between blood time points were identified with a beta-binomial differential abundance model. Tumor-blood repertoire similarity was measured with the Baroni-Urbani and Buser coefficient, and group comparisons used two-tailed Wilcoxon tests in R. This immuneACCESS table, as held by TCRdb, lists in-frame sequences with V and J called but not all clones. Of the missing ones, under half trace to an unresolved V gene in checked studies; the others have no known cause. V, J and clone size were drawn from that table, and D and trimming were deduced from the DNA. The sample yields 90,000 to 100,000 clones; around 83% were counted once. 6.5% to 8% of the sample is in the top ten clones.

This clonotype originated in a man aged 60 to 75 with renal cell carcinoma. The V and J genes are TRBV7-7 and TRBJ2-3, and the D gene may be TRBD1, 5 bases matching. The specimen comprised blood, sampled from a patient whose treatment included radiotherapy and nephrectomy. The CDR3 protein sequence reads: CASSSSPPTAGSTDTQYF. The base sequence is TGTGCCAGCAGCTCCTCCCCACCGACAGCCGGGAGCACAGATACGCAGTATTTT. The reference TRBV7-7 and TRBJ2-3 proteins fill in what lies around the CDR3, so the full variable domain reads GAGVSQSPRYKVTKRGQDVTLRCDPISSHATLYWYQQALGQGPEFLTYFNYEAQPDKSGLPSDRFSAERPEGSISTLTIQRTEQRDSAMYRCASSSSPPTAGSTDTQYFGPGTRLTVL.